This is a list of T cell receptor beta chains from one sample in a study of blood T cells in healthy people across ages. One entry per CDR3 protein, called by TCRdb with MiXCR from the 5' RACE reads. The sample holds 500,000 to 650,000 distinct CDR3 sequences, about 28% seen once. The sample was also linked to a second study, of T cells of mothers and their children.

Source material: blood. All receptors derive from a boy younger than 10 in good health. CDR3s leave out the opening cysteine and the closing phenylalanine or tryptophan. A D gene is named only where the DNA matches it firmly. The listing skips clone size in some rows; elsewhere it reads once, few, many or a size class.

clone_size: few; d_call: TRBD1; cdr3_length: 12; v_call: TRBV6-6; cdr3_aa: ASSYDRGNYGYT
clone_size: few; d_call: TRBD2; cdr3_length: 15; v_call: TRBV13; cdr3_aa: ASSLGVLAGETYEQY
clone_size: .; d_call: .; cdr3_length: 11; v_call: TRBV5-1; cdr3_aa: ASSSDSKGTQY
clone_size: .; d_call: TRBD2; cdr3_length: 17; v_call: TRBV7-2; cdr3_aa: ASSLASHLQRGGFNEQF
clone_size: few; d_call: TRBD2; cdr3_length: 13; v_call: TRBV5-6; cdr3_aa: ASSPAGGNYNEQF
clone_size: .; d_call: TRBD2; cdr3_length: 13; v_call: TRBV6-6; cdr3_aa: ASSSRGGVRNEQF
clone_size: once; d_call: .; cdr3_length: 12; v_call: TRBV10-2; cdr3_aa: ASEFDREGDTQY
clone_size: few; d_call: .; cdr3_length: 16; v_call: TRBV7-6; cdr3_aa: ASSAAPTRGHTFHEQF
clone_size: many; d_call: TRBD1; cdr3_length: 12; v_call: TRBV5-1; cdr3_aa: ASSLTGPDTEAF
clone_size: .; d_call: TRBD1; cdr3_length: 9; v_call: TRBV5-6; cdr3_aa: ASSRSGTEY
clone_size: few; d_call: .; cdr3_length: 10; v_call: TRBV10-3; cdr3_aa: AISERQGVYT
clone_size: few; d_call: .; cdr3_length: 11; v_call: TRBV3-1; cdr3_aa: ASSGGGLYEQY
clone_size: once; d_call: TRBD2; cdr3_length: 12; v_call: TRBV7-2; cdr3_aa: ASSLAADYYEQY
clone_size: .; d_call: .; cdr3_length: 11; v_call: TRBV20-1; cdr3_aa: SARAGQRAEAF
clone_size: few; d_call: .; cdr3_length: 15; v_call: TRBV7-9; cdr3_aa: ASSLGVMIESYQPQH
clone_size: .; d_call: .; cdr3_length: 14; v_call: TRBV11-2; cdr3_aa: ASSFTGGQANYGYT
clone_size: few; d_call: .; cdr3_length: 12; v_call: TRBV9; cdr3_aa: ASNDVGGRETQY
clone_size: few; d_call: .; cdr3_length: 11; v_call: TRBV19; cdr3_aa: ASSPIGGAEAF
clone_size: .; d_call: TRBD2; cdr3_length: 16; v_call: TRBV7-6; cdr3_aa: ASSPVPGLAGVEDTQY
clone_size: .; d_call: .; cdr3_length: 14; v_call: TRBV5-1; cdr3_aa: ASRPPGSSGANVLT
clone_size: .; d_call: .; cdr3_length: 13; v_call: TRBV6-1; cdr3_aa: ASSAFQGRDTEAF
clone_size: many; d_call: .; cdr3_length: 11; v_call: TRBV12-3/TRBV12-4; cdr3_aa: ASSLGQFYEQY
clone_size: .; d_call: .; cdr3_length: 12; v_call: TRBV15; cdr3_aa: ATSRARAAETQY
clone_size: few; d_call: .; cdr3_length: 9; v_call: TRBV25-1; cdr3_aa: ASGKGDTQY
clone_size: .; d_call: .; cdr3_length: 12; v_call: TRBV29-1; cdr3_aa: SVNGGAGTGELF
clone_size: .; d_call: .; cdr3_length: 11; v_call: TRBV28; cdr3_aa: ASLPRLNYEQY
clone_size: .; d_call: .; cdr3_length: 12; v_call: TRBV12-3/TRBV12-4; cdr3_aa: ASRRGAGTGEQY
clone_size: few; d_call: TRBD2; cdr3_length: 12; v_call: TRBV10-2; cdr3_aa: ASSERREKGEQY
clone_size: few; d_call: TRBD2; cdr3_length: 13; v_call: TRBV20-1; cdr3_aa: SAYRTSGTTGELF
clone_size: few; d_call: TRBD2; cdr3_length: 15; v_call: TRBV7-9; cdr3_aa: ASSPPGSLAGGYEQY
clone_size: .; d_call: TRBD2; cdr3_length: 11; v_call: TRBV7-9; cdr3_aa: ATSSGSLYEQY
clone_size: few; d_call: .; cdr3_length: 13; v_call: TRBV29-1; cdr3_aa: SFRHFLRYQETQY
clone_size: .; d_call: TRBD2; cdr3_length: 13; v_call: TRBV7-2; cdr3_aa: ASSLVLAGDVTQY
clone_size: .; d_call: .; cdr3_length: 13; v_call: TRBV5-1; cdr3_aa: ASSLEGLGYYGYT
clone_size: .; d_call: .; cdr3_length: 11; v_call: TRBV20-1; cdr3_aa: SASLGLNYGYT
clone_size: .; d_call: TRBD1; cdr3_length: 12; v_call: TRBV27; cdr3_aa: ASSPGGVYNEQF
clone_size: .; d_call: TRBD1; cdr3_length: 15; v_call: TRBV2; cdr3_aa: ASSRDRDGGPNEKLF
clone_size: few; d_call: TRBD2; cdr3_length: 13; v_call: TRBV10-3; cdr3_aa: AISEVFGGADEQF
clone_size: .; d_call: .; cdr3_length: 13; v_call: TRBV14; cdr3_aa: ASSQGSQYQETQY
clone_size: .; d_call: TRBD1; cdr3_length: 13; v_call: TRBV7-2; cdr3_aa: ASSTGGWLYYGYT
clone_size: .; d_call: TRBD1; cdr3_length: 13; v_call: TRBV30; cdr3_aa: AWSSGQGSNQPQH
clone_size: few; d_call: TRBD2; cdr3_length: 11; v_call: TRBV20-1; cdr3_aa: SATGLDWNEQF
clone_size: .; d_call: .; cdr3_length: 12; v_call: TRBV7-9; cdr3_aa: ASSPGTGWDEQF
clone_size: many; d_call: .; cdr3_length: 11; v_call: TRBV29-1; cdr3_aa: SVAGHLNTEAF
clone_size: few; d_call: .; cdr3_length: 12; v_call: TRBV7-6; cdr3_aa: ASSFKQGPGELF
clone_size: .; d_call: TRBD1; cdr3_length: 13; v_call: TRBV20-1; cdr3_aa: SARVRGTGFNGYT
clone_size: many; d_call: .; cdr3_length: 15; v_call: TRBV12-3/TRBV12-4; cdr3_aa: ASSLGFRLDPGDTQY
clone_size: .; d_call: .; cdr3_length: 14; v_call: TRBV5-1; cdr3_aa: ASSAVTRGGTDTQY
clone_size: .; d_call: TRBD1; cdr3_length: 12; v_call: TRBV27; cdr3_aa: ASSRTGDYYGYT
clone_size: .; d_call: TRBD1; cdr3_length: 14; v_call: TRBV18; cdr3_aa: ASSSSTGITNEKLF
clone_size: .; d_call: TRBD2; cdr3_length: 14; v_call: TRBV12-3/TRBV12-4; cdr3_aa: ASSPDSGGPHNEQF
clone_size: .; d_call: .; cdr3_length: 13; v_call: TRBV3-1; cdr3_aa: ASSSSDGPTCEQY
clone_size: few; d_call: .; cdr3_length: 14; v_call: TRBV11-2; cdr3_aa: ASSGVSATIRNEQF
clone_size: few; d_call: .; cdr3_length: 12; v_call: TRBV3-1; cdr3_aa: ASSQNEGQETQY
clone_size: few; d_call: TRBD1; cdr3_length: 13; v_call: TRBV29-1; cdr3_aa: SAAPGTGSKETQY